The T cell receptor (beta chain) under discussion was sequenced for a study of regulatory T cells in long-lasting Graves disease. Study-level information: Persistent Graves' disease required over 5 years of antithyroid drugs and positive TSH receptor antibodies. Study results and caveats: Persistent Graves' cases showed lower TCR diversity than newly diagnosed cases.

This clonotype was picked up many times. Its target is not known. This sample's time point: persistent/refractory GD, antithyroid drugs over 5 years with positive TRAb. Following extraction of RNA from PBMCs, that RNA was used to make the TCR library. Library construction for TCR beta used iRepertoire HTBI primers and Arm-PCR of CDR3 regions. As processed by the authors: Identified segments across samples numbered fewer than 80 TRBV and 14 to 15 TRBJ. TCRdb re-called the multiplex PCR reads through MiXCR, storing one row per CDR3 protein. Here the V and J calls rest on TCRdb's processing, not on the authors' analysis. The sample has approximately 350,000 distinct CDR3 sequences; about 23% are singletons. This CDR3 contains 14 residues. Trimming stripped 6 bases from V and 0 bases from J, with 9 bases between. In germline, CDR1 is MDHEN, CDR2 SYDVKM.

Material: peripheral blood mononuclear cells (PBMCs), obtained when the disease was refractory, from a patient treated with antithyroid drugs. This TCR derives from a woman in her 40s with Graves disease. The V gene is TRBV28, the J gene TRBJ1-5; no firm D call. In nucleotides, the CDR3 is TGTGCCAGCAGCCTTAGCGATAGCAATCAGCCCCAGCATTTT. Its protein product is CASSLSDSNQPQHF.